This is a list of T cell receptor beta chains from one sample in a study of human T cells and chemical hapten exposure. MiXCR, run by TCRdb on the 5' RACE reads, gives a single entry per CDR3 protein. The data hold some 78,000 distinct CDR3 sequences, with 7.7% observed a single time. All receptors derive from a male donor in good health. Both conserved end residues are part of each CDR3. A D gene is named only where the DNA matches it firmly. The size field is filled for only some rows; it gives once, few, many or a size class.

D gene: TRBD1; V gene: TRBV5-1; clone size: few; J gene: TRBJ2-6; CDR3 protein: CASSWGTVASGANVLTF; CDR3 DNA: TGCGCCAGCAGCTGGGGGACAGTCGCGTCTGGGGCCAACGTCCTGACTTTC
D gene: TRBD2; V gene: TRBV29-1; clone size: few; J gene: TRBJ2-5; CDR3 protein: CSVASSSGQLYF; CDR3 DNA: TGCAGCGTTGCGAGTTCTAGCGGGCAGCTGTACTTC
D gene: -; V gene: TRBV2; clone size: many; J gene: TRBJ2-3; CDR3 protein: CASSDGLTSTDTQYF; CDR3 DNA: TGTGCCAGCAGTGATGGGCTTACTTCCACAGATACGCAGTATTTT
D gene: TRBD2; V gene: TRBV10-3; clone size: few; J gene: TRBJ2-1; CDR3 protein: CAISDPSGGYNEQFF; CDR3 DNA: TGTGCCATCAGTGACCCTAGCGGGGGCTACAATGAGCAGTTCTTC
D gene: -; V gene: TRBV28; clone size: few; J gene: TRBJ2-6; CDR3 protein: CASTKTGTLSGANVLTF; CDR3 DNA: TGTGCCAGCACAAAAACCGGGACACTCTCTGGGGCCAACGTCCTGACTTTC
D gene: -; V gene: TRBV12-3/TRBV12-4; clone size: few; J gene: TRBJ1-2; CDR3 protein: CASSPSRANYGYTF; CDR3 DNA: TGTGCCAGCAGCCCGTCCAGGGCCAACTATGGCTACACCTTC
D gene: -; V gene: TRBV29-1; clone size: many; J gene: TRBJ2-2; CDR3 protein: CSVPDRHGELFF; CDR3 DNA: TGCAGCGTCCCCGACAGGCACGGGGAGCTGTTTTTT
D gene: -; V gene: TRBV7-2; clone size: -; J gene: TRBJ1-5; CDR3 protein: CASSLVRGNQPQHF; CDR3 DNA: TGTGCCAGCAGCTTAGTCCGTGGCAATCAGCCCCAGCATTTT
D gene: -; V gene: TRBV5-1; clone size: -; J gene: TRBJ1-1; CDR3 protein: CASSERQENTEAFF; CDR3 DNA: TGCGCCAGCAGCGAGCGACAAGAGAACACTGAAGCTTTCTTT
D gene: TRBD2; V gene: TRBV7-9; clone size: few; J gene: TRBJ2-7; CDR3 protein: CASSLERTSGSYEQYF; CDR3 DNA: TGTGCCAGCAGCTTAGAGAGGACTAGCGGGAGCTACGAGCAGTACTTC
D gene: -; V gene: TRBV19; clone size: -; J gene: TRBJ2-2; CDR3 protein: CASSASGWTGELFF; CDR3 DNA: TGTGCCAGTAGTGCCTCAGGGTGGACCGGGGAGCTGTTTTTT
D gene: TRBD2; V gene: TRBV2; clone size: -; J gene: TRBJ2-3; CDR3 protein: CASSDLRLAGRRIDTQYF; CDR3 DNA: TGTGCCAGCAGTGATTTGCGACTAGCGGGGCGAAGAATAGATACGCAGTATTTT
D gene: -; V gene: TRBV14; clone size: -; J gene: TRBJ1-2; CDR3 protein: CASSQQANYGYTF; CDR3 DNA: TGTGCCAGCAGCCAACAAGCTAACTATGGCTACACCTTC
D gene: -; V gene: TRBV14; clone size: few; J gene: TRBJ2-7; CDR3 protein: CASSQDRRYEQYF; CDR3 DNA: TGTGCCAGCAGCCAAGATCGGCGCTACGAGCAGTACTTC
D gene: TRBD1; V gene: TRBV12-3/TRBV12-4; clone size: many; J gene: TRBJ2-2; CDR3 protein: CASSFFPGGTGELFF; CDR3 DNA: TGTGCCAGCAGTTTCTTTCCAGGGGGCACCGGGGAGCTGTTTTTT
D gene: -; V gene: TRBV29-1; clone size: -; J gene: TRBJ2-1; CDR3 protein: CSVVPVSNEQFF; CDR3 DNA: TGCAGCGTTGTTCCTGTGTCGAATGAGCAGTTCTTC
D gene: -; V gene: TRBV5-4; clone size: many; J gene: TRBJ2-1; CDR3 protein: CASSLDTAWANEQFF; CDR3 DNA: TGTGCCAGCAGCCTGGACACTGCCTGGGCCAATGAGCAGTTCTTC
D gene: -; V gene: TRBV7-8; clone size: few; J gene: TRBJ2-1; CDR3 protein: CASTRLAYNEQFF; CDR3 DNA: TGTGCCAGCACGAGACTGGCCTACAATGAGCAGTTCTTC
D gene: TRBD2; V gene: TRBV29-1; clone size: many; J gene: TRBJ2-1; CDR3 protein: CSVAPGLAGGDEQFF; CDR3 DNA: TGCAGCGTTGCCCCGGGACTAGCGGGAGGGGATGAGCAGTTCTTC
D gene: -; V gene: TRBV12-3/TRBV12-4; clone size: -; J gene: TRBJ2-6; CDR3 protein: CASSSGGVGANVLTF; CDR3 DNA: TGTGCCAGCAGTTCCGGCGGGGTAGGGGCCAACGTCCTGACTTTC
D gene: TRBD1; V gene: TRBV5-1; clone size: many; J gene: TRBJ2-4; CDR3 protein: CASSLRGQGALKNIQYF; CDR3 DNA: TGCGCCAGCAGCTTGCGGGGACAGGGGGCATTGAAAAACATTCAGTACTTC
D gene: -; V gene: TRBV10-2; clone size: few; J gene: TRBJ1-1; CDR3 protein: CASSDGGAGTEAFF; CDR3 DNA: TGCGCCAGCAGTGACGGGGGCGCCGGCACTGAAGCTTTCTTT
D gene: -; V gene: TRBV5-1; clone size: many; J gene: TRBJ2-4; CDR3 protein: CASSLNRLLGPAKNIQYF; CDR3 DNA: TGCGCCAGCAGCTTAAACAGGTTACTGGGGCCGGCCAAAAACATTCAGTACTTC
D gene: -; V gene: TRBV20-1; clone size: many; J gene: TRBJ2-7; CDR3 protein: CSASEWMKPYEQYF; CDR3 DNA: TGCAGTGCTAGCGAGTGGATGAAGCCCTACGAGCAGTACTTC
D gene: TRBD1; V gene: TRBV6-5; clone size: -; J gene: TRBJ2-7; CDR3 protein: CASSYAPGGHTYEQYF; CDR3 DNA: TGTGCCAGCAGTTACGCGCCAGGGGGACATACCTACGAGCAGTACTTC